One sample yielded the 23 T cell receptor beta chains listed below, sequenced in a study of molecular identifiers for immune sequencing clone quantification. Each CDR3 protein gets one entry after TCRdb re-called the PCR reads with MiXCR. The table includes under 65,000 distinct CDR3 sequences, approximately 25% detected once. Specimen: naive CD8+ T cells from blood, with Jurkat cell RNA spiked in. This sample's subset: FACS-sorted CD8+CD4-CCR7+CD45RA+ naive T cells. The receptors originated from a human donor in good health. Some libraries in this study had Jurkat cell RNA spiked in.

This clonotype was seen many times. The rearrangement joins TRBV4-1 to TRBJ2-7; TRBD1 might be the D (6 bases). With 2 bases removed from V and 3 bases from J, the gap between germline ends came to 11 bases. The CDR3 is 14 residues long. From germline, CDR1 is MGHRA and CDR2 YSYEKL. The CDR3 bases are TGCGCCAGCAGCCAACGGGACAAAGGCTACGAGCAGTACTTC. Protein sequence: CASSQRDKGYEQYF.

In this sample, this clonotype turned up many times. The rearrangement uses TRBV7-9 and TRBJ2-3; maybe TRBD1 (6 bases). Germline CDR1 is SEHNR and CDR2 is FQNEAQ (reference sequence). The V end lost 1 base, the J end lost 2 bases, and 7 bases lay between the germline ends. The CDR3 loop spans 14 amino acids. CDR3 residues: CASSLGDNTDTQYF. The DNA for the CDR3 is TGTGCCAGCAGCTTAGGGGACAACACAGATACGCAGTATTTT.

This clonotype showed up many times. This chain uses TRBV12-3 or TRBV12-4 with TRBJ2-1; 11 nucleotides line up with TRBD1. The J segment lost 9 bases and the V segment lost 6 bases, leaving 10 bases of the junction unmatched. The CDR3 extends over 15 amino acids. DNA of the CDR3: TGTGCCAGCAGCCCTGGGACAGGGGGGGGTGCTGAGCAGTTCTTC. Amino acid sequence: CASSPGTGGGAEQFF.

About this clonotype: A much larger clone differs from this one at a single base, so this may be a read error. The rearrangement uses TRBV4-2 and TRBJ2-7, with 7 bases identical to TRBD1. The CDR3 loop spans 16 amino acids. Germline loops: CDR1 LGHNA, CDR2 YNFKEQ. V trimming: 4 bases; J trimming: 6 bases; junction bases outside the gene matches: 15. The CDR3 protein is CASSPTWPGTEAEQYF. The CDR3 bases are TGTGCCAGCAGCCCCACCTGGCCCGGGACAGAAGCCGAGCAGTACTTC.

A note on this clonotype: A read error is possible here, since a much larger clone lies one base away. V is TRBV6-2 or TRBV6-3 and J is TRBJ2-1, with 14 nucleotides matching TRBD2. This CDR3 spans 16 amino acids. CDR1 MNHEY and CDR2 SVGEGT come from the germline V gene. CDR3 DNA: TGTGCCAGCAGCTTCCTGGGACTAGCGGGGGCGGCTGAGCAGGTCTTC. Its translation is CASSFLGLAGAAEQVF.

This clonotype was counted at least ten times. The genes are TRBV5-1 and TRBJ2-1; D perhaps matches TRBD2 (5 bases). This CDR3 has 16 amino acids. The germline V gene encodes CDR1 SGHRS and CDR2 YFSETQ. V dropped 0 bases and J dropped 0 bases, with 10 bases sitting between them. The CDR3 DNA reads TGCGCCAGCAGCTTGGAGCGGCGAAGCTCCTACAATGAGCAGTTCTTC. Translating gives CASSLERRSSYNEQFF.

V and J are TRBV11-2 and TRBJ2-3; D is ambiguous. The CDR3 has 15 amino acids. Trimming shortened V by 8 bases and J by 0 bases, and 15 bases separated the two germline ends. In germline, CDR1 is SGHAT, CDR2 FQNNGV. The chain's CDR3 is CASAPYYGSTDTQYF. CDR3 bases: TGTGCCAGCGCGCCCTATTATGGGAGCACAGATACGCAGTATTTT.

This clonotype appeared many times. Written as DNA, the CDR3 is TGTGCCAGCAGCCCTGGGACTAGCAACGAGCAGTACTTC. This translates into CASSPGTSNEQYF. The chain employs TRBV5-6 and TRBJ2-7; TRBD2 agrees at 9 bases. CDR1 is SGHDT and CDR2 is YYEEEE in the germline V gene. With 4 bases clipped from V and 5 bases from J, the junction kept 4 bases outside the gene matches. The CDR3 is made up of 13 amino acids.

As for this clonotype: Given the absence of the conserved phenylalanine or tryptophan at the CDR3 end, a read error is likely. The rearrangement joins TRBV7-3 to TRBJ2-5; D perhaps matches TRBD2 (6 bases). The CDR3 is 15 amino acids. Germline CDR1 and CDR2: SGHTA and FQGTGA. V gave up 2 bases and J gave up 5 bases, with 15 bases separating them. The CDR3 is CASSLSPGVDETQYI. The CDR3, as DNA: TGTGCCAGCAGCTTATCACCGGGAGTTGATGAGACCCAGTACATC.

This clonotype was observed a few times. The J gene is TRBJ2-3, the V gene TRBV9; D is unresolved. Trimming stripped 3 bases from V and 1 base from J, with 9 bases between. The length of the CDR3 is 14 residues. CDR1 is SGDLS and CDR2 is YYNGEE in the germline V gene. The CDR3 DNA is TGTGCCAGCAGCGGAGATGTAGGCACAGATACGCAGTATTTT. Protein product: CASSGDVGTDTQYF. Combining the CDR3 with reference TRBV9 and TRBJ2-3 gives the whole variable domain DSGVTQTPKHLITATGQRVTLRCSPRSGDLSVYWYQQSLDQGLQFLIQYYNGEERAKGNILERFSAQQFPDLHSELNLSSLELGDSALYFCASSGDVGTDTQYFGPGTRLTVL.

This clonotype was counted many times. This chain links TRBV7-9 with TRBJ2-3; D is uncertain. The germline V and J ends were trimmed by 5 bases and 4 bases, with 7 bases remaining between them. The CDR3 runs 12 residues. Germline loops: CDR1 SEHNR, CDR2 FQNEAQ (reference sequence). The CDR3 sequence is CASSPRPDTQYF. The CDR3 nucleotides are TGTGCCAGCAGCCCCCGTCCAGATACGCAGTATTTT. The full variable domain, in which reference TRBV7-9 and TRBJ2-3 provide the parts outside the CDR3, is DTGVSQNPRHKITKRGQNVTFRCDPISEHNRLYWYRQTLGQGPEFLTYFQNEAQLEKSRLLSDRFSAERPKGSFSTLEIQRTEQGDSAMYLCASSPRPDTQYFGPGTRLTVL.

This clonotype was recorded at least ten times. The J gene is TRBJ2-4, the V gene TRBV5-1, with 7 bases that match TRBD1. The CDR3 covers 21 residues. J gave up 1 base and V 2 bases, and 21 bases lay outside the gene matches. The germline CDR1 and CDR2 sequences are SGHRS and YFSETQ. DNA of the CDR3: TGCGCCAGCAGCTTTTCCGTGTGGGAGACAGGGTCCCAAGGGGCCAAAAACATTCAGTACTTC. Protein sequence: CASSFSVWETGSQGAKNIQYF.

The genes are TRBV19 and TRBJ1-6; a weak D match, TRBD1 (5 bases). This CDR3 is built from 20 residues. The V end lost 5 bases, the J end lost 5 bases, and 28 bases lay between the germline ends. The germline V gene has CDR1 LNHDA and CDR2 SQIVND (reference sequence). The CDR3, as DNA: TGTGCCAGTAGTCCCCCTTCCCACAGGATCACCGAGAAAGATAATTCACCCCTCCACTTT. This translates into CASSPPSHRITEKDNSPLHF. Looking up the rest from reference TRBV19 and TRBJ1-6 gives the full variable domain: DGGITQSPKYLFRKEGQNVTLSCEQNLNHDAMYWYRQDPGQGLRLIYYSQIVNDFQKGDIAEGYSVSREKKESFPLTVTSAQKNPTAFYLCASSPPSHRITEKDNSPLHFGNGTRLTVT.

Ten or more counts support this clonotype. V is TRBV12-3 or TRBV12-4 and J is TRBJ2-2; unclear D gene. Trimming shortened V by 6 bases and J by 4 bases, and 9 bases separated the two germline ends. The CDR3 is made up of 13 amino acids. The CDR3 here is CASSPMGTGELFF. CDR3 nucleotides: TGTGCCAGCAGCCCAATGGGCACCGGGGAGCTGTTTTTT.

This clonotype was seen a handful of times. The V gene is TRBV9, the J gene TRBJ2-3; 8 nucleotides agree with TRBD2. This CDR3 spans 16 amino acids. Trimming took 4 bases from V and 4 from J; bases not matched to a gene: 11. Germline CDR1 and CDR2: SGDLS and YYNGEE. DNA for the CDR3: TGTGCCAGCAGCCCTCGTGGACTAGCAGAGGCAGATACGCAGTATTTT. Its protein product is CASSPRGLAEADTQYF.

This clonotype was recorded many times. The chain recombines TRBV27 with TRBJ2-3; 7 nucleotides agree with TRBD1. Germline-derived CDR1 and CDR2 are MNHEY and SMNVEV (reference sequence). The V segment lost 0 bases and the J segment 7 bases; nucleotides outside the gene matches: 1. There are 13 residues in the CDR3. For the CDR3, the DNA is TGTGCCAGCAGTTTATCGGGACAGAATACGCAGTATTTT. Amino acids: CASSLSGQNTQYF.

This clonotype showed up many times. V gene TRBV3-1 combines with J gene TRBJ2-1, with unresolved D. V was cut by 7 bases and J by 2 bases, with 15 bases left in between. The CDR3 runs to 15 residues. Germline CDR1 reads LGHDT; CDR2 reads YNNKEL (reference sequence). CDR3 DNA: TGTGCCAGCACCACACGTACGGAGACCTACAATGAGCAGTTCTTC. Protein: CASTTRTETYNEQFF.

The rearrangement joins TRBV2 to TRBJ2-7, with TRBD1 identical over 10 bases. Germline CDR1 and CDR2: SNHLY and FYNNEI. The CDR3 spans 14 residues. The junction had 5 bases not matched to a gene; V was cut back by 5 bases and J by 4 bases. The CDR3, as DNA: TGTGCCAGCAGTCCGGGACAGGGGAGGTACGAGCAGTACTTC. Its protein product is CASSPGQGRYEQYF.

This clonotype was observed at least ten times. CDR3 amino acids: CASSSPQTHSYEQYF. The DNA for the CDR3 is TGTGCCAGCAGCTCCCCCCAGACACATTCCTACGAGCAGTACTTC. The V gene is TRBV7-9, the J gene TRBJ2-7; D is uncertain. Per germline, CDR1 SEHNR and CDR2 FQNEAQ (reference sequence). The CDR3 is 15 residues long. V was trimmed by 4 bases and J by 1 base, leaving 14 bases between them.

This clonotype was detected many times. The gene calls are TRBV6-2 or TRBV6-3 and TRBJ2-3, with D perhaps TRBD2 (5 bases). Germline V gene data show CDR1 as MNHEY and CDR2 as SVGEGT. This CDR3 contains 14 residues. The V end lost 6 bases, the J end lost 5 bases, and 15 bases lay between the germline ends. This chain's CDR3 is CASRKRGYRDTQYF. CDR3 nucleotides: TGTGCCAGCAGAAAACGGGGATATAGAGATACGCAGTATTTT.

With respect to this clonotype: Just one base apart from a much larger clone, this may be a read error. CDR3: CVSSETSGGTYEQYF. For the CDR3, the DNA is TGTGTCAGCAGTGAAACTAGCGGGGGGACCTACGAGCAGTACTTC. V and J are TRBV25-1 and TRBJ2-7; 12 positions match TRBD2. Germline V lookup: CDR1 MGHDK, CDR2 SYGVNS. This CDR3 spans 15 amino acids.

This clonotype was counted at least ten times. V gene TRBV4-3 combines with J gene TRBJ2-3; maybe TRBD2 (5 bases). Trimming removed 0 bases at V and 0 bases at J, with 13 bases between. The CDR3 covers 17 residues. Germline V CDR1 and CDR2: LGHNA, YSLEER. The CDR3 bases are TGCGCCAGCAGCCAAGATAGGAGCGGAGTAAGCACAGATACGCAGTATTTT. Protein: CASSQDRSGVSTDTQYF.

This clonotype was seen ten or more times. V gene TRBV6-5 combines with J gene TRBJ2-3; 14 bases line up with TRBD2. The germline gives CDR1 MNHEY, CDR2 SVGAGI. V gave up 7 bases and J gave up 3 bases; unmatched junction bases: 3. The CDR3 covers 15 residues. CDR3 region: CASKGLAGVTDTQYF. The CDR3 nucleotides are TGTGCCAGCAAGGGACTAGCGGGAGTGACAGATACGCAGTATTTT.